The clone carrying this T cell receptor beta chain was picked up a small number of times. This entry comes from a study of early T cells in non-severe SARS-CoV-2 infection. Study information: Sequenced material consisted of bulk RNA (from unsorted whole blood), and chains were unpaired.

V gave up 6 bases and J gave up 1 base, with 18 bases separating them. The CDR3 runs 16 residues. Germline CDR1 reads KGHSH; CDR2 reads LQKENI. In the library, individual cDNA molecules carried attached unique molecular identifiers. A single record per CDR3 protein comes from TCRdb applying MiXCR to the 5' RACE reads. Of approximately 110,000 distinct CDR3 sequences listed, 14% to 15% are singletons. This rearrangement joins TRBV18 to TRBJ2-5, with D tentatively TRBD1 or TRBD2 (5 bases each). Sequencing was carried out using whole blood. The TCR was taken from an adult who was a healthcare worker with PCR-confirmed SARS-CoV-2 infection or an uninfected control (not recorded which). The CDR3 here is CASSRGTSGSQETQYF. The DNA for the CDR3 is TGTGCCAGCTCCCGGGGCACCTCCGGATCCCAAGAGACCCAGTACTTC.